These 12 T cell receptor beta chains came from one sample sequenced in a study of cytotoxic CD8 clonotypes in ibrutinib-treated CLL. Clones were read by immunoSEQ multiplex PCR, and TCRdb kept only the in-frame ones, dropping some. The sample records 40,000 to 60,000 clones, 53% being singletons. The sample consisted of PBMCs, taken after 12 months of ibrutinib treatment. The receptors shown here come from a human donor with chronic lymphocytic leukemia.

The rearrangement uses TRBV27 and TRBJ1-4, with TRBD1 matching over 8 bases. CDR1 is MNHEY, CDR2 SMNVEV, per germline (reference sequence). J lost 11 bases, V lost 5 bases, and 13 bases had no gene match. The CDR3 covers 15 residues. CDR3 residues: CASSPSGTGWGKLFF. The CDR3 DNA reads TGTGCCAGCAGTCCGAGCGGGACAGGTTGGGGGAAACTGTTTTTT.

This clone has only one observation. The chain recombines TRBV29-1 with TRBJ2-3; 7 bases line up with TRBD2. This CDR3 has 13 residues. Germline assignment: CDR1 SQVTM and CDR2 ANQGSEA. V trimming: 6 bases; J trimming: 0 bases; junction bases outside the gene matches: 3. CDR3 bases: TGCAGCGTCTTTAGCGGGAGCACAGATACGCAGTATTTT. Translated, it gives CSVFSGSTDTQYF.

The chain links TRBV20-1 to TRBJ1-1, with no clear D. The germline CDR1 and CDR2 sequences are DFQATT and SNEGSKA (reference sequence). This CDR3 has 10 amino acids. Trimming shortened V by 3 bases and J by 6 bases, and 5 bases separated the two germline ends. Here the CDR3 reads CSARSPEAFF. CDR3 nucleotide sequence: TGCAGTGCTAGGTCCCCTGAAGCTTTCTTT.

V gene TRBV6-5 combines with J gene TRBJ1-1; 9 nucleotides line up with TRBD1. This CDR3 is built from 15 residues. Germline CDR1 is MNHEY and CDR2 is SVGAGI. V lost 4 bases and J lost 1; bases outside the gene matches: 4. The CDR3 nucleotides are TGTGCCAGCAGTTTCGACAGGGGGTCGAACACTGAAGCTTTCTTT. Its translation is CASSFDRGSNTEAFF.

This chain connects TRBV9 to TRBJ2-1, with TRBD2 matching over 13 bases. CDR1 is SGDLS, CDR2 YYNGEE, per germline. V dropped 4 bases and J dropped 8; count of bases not matched to a gene: 18. This CDR3 is 19 amino acids long. CDR3 sequence: CASSPRLAGGPRPIDEQFF. CDR3 nucleotide sequence: TGTGCCAGCAGCCCTCGACTAGCGGGAGGACCTCGGCCCATTGATGAGCAGTTCTTC. The full variable domain, rest sourced from reference TRBV9 and TRBJ2-1, is DSGVTQTPKHLITATGQRVTLRCSPRSGDLSVYWYQQSLDQGLQFLIQYYNGEERAKGNILERFSAQQFPDLHSELNLSSLELGDSALYFCASSPRLAGGPRPIDEQFFGPGTRLTVL.

J is TRBJ2-3 and V is TRBV5-6; D gene uncertain. The CDR3 covers 11 residues. Trimming cost V 0 bases and J 7 bases, with 3 bases left between them. Germline assignment: CDR1 SGHDT and CDR2 YYEEEE. CDR3 DNA sequence: TGTGCCAGCAGCTTGGCTTATACGCAGTATTTT. Translated, it gives CASSLAYTQYF.

Only a few counts were recorded for this clone. V is TRBV29-1 and J is TRBJ1-3; tentative D call: TRBD1 (6 bases). The CDR3 is 14 amino acids. Germline loops: CDR1 SQVTM, CDR2 ANQGSEA. Trimming cost V 1 base and J 2 bases, with 9 bases left between them. CDR3 amino acids: CSVEAQGTGNTIYF. The DNA for the CDR3 is TGCAGCGTTGAAGCACAGGGAACTGGAAACACCATATATTTT.

V usage is TRBV19 and J usage is TRBJ2-7, with TRBD1 matching 9 bases. The J segment lost 5 bases and the V segment lost 5 bases, leaving 7 bases of the junction unmatched. Germline V CDR1 and CDR2: LNHDA, SQIVND (reference sequence). The CDR3 sequence is 14 residues long. In nucleotides, the CDR3 is TGTGCCAGTAGTGGCCGGGACAGGGCCCACGAGCAGTACTTC. Translating gives CASSGRDRAHEQYF.

This chain uses TRBV7-2 with TRBJ1-5; TRBD1 matches at 7 bases. CDR3 length equals 13 residues. Trimming removed 5 bases from V and 7 bases from J; junction bases left unmatched: 5. CDR1 is SGHTA, CDR2 FQGNSA, per germline. The CDR3 region is CASSLTGRQPQHF. For the CDR3, the DNA is TGTGCCAGCAGCCTGACAGGGCGCCAGCCCCAGCATTTT.

The chain uses TRBV9 and TRBJ1-5; D might be TRBD1 (6 bases). Germline V lookup: CDR1 SGDLS, CDR2 YYNGEE. This CDR3 spans 15 amino acids. The V gene lost 4 bases and the J gene lost 7 bases, with 18 bases spanning the gap. CDR3 coding DNA: TGTGCCAGCAGCCCCCGGTCAGGGGAGGAACAGCCCCAGCATTTT. This codes for CASSPRSGEEQPQHF.

The chain has TRBV18 and TRBJ2-5; 8 nucleotides line up with TRBD1. The CDR3 contains 15 residues. With V trimmed by 3 bases and J by 5 bases, 8 bases remained unmatched. Germline lookup yields CDR1 KGHSH and CDR2 LQKENI. The CDR3 loop reads CASSPAMGQAETQYF. In DNA, the CDR3 is TGTGCCAGCTCACCTGCTATGGGACAGGCCGAGACCCAGTACTTC.

This chain uses TRBV11-2 with TRBJ2-1, with D hard to call. The CDR3 contains 17 residues. Germline CDR1 SGHAT, CDR2 FQNNGV. V was cut by 4 bases and J by 4 bases, with 20 bases left in between. The CDR3 here is CASSSPLVGVGYNEQFF. CDR3 bases: TGTGCCAGCAGCTCCCCCCTGGTGGGTGTGGGGTACAATGAGCAGTTCTTC.